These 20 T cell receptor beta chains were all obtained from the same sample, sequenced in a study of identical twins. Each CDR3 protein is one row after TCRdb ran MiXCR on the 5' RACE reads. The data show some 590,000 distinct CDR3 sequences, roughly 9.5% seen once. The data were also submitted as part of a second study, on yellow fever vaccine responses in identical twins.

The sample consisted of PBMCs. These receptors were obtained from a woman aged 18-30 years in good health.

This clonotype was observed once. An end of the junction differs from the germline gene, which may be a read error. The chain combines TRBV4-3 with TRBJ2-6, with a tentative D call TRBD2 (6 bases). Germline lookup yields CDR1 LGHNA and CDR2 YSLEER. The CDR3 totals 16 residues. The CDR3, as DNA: TGCGCCAGCAGCCAAGATATTAGTGGCGGGGCCAACTTCCTGACTTTC. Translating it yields CASSQDISGGANFLTF.

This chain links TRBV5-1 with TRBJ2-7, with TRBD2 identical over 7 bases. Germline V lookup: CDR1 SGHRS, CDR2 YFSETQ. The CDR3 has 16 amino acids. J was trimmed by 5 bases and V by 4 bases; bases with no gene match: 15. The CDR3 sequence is CASSPREVLLENEQYF. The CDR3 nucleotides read TGCGCCAGCAGCCCCCGGGAGGTGCTGTTGGAAAACGAGCAGTACTTC.

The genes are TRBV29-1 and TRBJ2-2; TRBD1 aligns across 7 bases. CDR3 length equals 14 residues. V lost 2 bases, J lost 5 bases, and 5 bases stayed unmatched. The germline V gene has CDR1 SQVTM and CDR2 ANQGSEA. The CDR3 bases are TGCAGCGTTGAAACAGGGGCGCGGACCGGGGAGCTGTTTTTT. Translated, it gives CSVETGARTGELFF.

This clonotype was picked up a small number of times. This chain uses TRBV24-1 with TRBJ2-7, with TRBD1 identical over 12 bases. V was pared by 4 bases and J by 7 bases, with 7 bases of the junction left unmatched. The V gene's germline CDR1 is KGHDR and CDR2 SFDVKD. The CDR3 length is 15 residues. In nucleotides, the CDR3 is TGTGCCACCAGTGACACGGGACAGGGGGCCGGGGAGCAGTACTTC. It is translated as CATSDTGQGAGEQYF.

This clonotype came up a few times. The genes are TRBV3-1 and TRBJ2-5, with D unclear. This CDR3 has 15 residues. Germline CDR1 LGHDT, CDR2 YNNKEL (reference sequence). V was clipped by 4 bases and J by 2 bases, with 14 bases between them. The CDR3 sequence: CASSPRLESQETQYF. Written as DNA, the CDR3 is TGTGCCAGCAGCCCTCGGCTAGAGTCTCAAGAGACCCAGTACTTC.

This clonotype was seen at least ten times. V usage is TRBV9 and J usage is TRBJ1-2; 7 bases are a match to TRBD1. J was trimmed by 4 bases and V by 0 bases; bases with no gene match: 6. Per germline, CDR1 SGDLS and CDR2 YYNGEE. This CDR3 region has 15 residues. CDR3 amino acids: CASSVGAGGVYGYTF. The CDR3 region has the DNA TGTGCCAGCAGCGTAGGGGCAGGGGGGGTCTATGGCTACACCTTC.

CDR3 nucleotides: TGTGCCAGCACCTTAGCGGCTGAGCAGTTCTTC. It yields the protein CASTLAAEQFF. This sequence joins TRBV12-3 or TRBV12-4 and TRBJ2-1; possibly TRBD2 for D (6 bases). The CDR3 has 11 amino acids. V gave up 7 bases and J gave up 9 bases, with 10 bases separating them.

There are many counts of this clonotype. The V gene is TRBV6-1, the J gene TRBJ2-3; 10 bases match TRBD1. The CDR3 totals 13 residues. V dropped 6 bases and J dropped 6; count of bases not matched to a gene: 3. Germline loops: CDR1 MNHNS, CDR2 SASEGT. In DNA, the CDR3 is TGTGCCAGCAGGAAGACAGGGGGCGATACGCAGTATTTT. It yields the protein CASRKTGGDTQYF.

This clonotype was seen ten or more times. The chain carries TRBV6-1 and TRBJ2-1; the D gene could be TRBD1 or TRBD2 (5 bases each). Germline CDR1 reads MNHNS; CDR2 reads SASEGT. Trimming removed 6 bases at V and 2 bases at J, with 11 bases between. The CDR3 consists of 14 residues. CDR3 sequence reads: CASSSRGPYNEQFF. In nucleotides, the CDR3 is TGTGCCAGCAGCTCGAGGGGCCCCTACAATGAGCAGTTCTTC.

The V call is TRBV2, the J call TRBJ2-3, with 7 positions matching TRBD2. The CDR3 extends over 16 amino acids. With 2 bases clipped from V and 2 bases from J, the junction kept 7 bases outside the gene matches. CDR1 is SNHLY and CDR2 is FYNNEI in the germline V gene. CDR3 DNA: TGTGCCAGCAGTGAATTTATCGGGGGGACCACAGATACGCAGTATTTT. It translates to CASSEFIGGTTDTQYF.

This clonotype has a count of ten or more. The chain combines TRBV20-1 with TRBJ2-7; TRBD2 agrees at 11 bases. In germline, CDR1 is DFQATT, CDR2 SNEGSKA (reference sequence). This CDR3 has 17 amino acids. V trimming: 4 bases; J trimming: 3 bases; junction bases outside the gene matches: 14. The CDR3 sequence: CSATGTSGLIDFYEQYF. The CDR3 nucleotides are TGCAGTGCTACCGGGACTAGCGGACTGATTGATTTCTACGAGCAGTACTTC.

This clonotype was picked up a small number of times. CDR3 in DNA: TGTGCCAGCAGTCAAAACCCGGGACAGGGCTACGAGCAGTACTTC. It translates to CASSQNPGQGYEQYF. This chain uses TRBV6-1 with TRBJ2-7; 9 positions agree with TRBD1. The CDR3 length is 15 residues. Losses at the gene ends were 5 bases for V and 3 bases for J; bases not matched to a gene: 8. Germline CDR1 MNHNS, CDR2 SASEGT.

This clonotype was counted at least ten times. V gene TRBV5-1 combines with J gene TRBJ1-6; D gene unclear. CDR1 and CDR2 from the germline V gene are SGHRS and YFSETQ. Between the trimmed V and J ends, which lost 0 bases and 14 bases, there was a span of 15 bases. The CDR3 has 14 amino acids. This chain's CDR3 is CASSLERPSEALHF. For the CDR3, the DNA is TGCGCCAGCAGCTTGGAACGCCCCTCGGAGGCCCTCCACTTT.

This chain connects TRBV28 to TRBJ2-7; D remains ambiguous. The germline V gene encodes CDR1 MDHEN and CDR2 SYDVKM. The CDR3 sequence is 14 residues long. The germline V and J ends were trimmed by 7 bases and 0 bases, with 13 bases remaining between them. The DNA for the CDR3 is TGTGCCAGCAACGTAGGCAAGAGCTCCTACGAGCAGTACTTC. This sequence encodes CASNVGKSSYEQYF.

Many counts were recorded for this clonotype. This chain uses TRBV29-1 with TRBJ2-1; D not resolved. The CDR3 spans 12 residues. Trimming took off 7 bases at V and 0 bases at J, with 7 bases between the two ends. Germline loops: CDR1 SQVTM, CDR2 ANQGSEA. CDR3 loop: CSATASYNEQFF. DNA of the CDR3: TGCAGCGCGACGGCCTCCTACAATGAGCAGTTCTTC.

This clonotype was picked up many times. Here the CDR3 reads CASSLTGGVTDTQYF. DNA for the CDR3: TGTGCCAGCAGTCTAACAGGGGGGGTCACAGATACGCAGTATTTT. This chain joins TRBV12-3 or TRBV12-4 and TRBJ2-3; TRBD1 might be the D (8 bases). This CDR3 comprises 15 residues. Trimming took off 5 bases at V and 2 bases at J, with 14 bases between the two ends.

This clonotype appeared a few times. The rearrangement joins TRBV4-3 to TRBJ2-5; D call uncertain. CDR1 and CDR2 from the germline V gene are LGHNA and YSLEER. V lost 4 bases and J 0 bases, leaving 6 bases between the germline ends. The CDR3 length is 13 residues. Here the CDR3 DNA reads TGCGCCAGCAGCCGGGTGTACCAAGAGACCCAGTACTTC. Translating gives CASSRVYQETQYF.

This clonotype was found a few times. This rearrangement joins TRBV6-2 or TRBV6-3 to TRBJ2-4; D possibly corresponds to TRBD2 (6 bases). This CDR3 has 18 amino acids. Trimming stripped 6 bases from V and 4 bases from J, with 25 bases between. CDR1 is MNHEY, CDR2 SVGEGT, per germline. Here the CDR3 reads CASSILSGRGSSKNIQYF. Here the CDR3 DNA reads TGTGCCAGCAGCATTCTATCCGGGCGGGGATCGTCAAAAAACATTCAGTACTTC.

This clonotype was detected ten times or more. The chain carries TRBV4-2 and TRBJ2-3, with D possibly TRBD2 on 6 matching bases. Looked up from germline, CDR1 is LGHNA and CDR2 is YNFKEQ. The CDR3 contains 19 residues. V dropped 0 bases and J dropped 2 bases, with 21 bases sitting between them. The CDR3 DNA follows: TGTGCCAGCAGCCAAGATCGAAGATTAGGGCGGGACCACACAGATACGCAGTATTTT. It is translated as CASSQDRRLGRDHTDTQYF.

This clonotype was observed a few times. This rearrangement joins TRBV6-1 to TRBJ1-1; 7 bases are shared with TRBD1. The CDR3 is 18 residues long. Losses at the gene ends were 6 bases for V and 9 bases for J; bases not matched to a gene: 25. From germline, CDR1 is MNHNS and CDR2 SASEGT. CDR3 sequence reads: CASSEPLTGTSTGEQAFF. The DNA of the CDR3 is TGTGCCAGCAGCGAACCTCTGACAGGGACTTCAACCGGGGAACAAGCTTTCTTT.